This T cell receptor (beta chain) was profiled in a study of cytomegalovirus exposure and HLA in healthy donors. 13 Jbeta primers and 60 Vbeta primers were used for the PCR. Some clones are missing from TCRdb's copy, which holds only in-frame ones; the method was immunoSEQ multiplex PCR. The sample consists of 95,000 to 150,000 clones, around 78% of them appearing once. General observations from the study: Under in vitro conditions, a few CMV-associated chains were confirmed as specific for CMV antigens. TRBV6-2, TRBV6-3 and some other V segments were unresolvable in 87-base-pair reads.

This CDR3 contains 14 residues. From germline, CDR1 is SQVTM and CDR2 ANQGSEA. V was shortened by 7 bases and J by 1 base, with 13 bases between the two germline ends. With respect to this clone: Antigen specificity is unknown.

The chain couples TRBV29-1 to TRBJ2-2; no definite D call. The sample consisted of PBMCs. This clonotype was sampled from a man aged 60 to 69 in good health and CMV-seropositive. The CDR3 sequence is CSARTQRNTGELFF. The CDR3 DNA is TGCAGCGCCCGAACACAGAGGAACACCGGGGAGCTGTTTTTT.